The clone carrying this T cell receptor beta chain occurred a few times. What it recognizes is unknown. The data derive from a study of T cells in Graves' hyperthyroidism and ophthalmopathy. Using RNA transcripts as the source, TCR beta CDR3 regions were amplified. HTBI primers were used for first-round RT-PCR of the TCR CDR3. TCRdb processed the multiplex PCR reads anew with MiXCR; each CDR3 protein has one entry. The table records about 500,000 distinct CDR3 sequences, roughly 18% of them present only once. Ophthalmopathy patients had Clinical Activity Score at least 3, NOSPECS grade at least 4, duration under 3 months. PBMCs were collected from a roughly 10 ml volume of fresh peripheral blood. Regarding the study as a whole: Among clonotypes expanded in thyroid above 0.001, most were also found in blood.

The V and J ends lost 1 base and 1 base, in that order; junction bases with no gene match: 6. The CDR3 contains 16 residues. The germline V gene encodes CDR1 SGHAT and CDR2 FQNNGV. The chain couples TRBV11-2 to TRBJ1-1; 7 bases are shared with TRBD1. The receptor was derived from a woman under 30 with Graves' ophthalmopathy. Sample: blood. The CDR3 loop is CASSLGRGGKNTEAFF. The DNA for the CDR3 is TGTGCCAGCAGCTTAGGCAGGGGGGGGAAGAACACTGAAGCTTTCTTT.